This TCR beta chain was documented in a study of a mutant IDH1 vaccine in newly diagnosed glioma. General study results and limits: Patients showed vaccine-induced immune responses at a rate of 93.3%.

Specified time point: week 5, during vaccination. Each dose of the vaccine consisted of 300 ug of mutant IDH1 20-mer peptide, with topical imiquimod. This clone came up once. Its specificity is unknown. Here immunoSEQ multiplex PCR was the method, and the copy in TCRdb shows in-frame clones only, minus some. The table has around 56,000 clones, 82% seen once. The CDR3 length is 14 residues. V shed 6 bases, J shed 7 bases, and the junction held 6 bases outside the gene matches. Germline V gives CDR1 LNHDA, CDR2 SQIVND (reference sequence). This specimen consisted of PBMCs, obtained from a glioma patient whose treatment included an IDH1 peptide vaccine. This TCR was sampled from a woman aged 18-29 years with glioma. Some clones in this sample may be carry-over from other donors' samples. V usage is TRBV19 and J usage is TRBJ1-5; 10 bases fit TRBD1. The CDR3 DNA follows: TGTGCCAGTAGGGACAGGGGGTTTGTACAGCCCCAGCATTTT. Translated, it gives CASRDRGFVQPQHF.